The clone carrying this TCR beta chain was counted once. The sample originates from a study of technical replicates of blood from a few donors. Profiling relied on immunoSEQ multiplex PCR, and the TCRdb table lists in-frame clones only, not all of them. The data show 60,000 to 70,000 clones, around 87% seen once. V was clipped by 9 bases and J by 7 bases, with 16 bases between them. Germline V CDR1 and CDR2: MNHNS, SASEGT. This CDR3 comprises 13 residues. Sequences were obtained from PBMCs. This receptor was obtained from a human donor in good health. Some clones in this sample may be carry-over from other donors' samples. The V gene is TRBV6-1, the J gene TRBJ2-1, with D possibly being TRBD1 (6 bases). This chain's CDR3 is CARPGHSLNEQFF. DNA of the CDR3: TGTGCCAGACCGGGACACTCCTTGAATGAGCAGTTCTTC.